Each of the 26 T cell receptor beta chains below was sequenced from the same sample in a study of blood T cell repertoires in COVID-19. TCRdb's table, derived via immunoSEQ multiplex PCR, lists solely in-frame clones and lacks some. This table holds roughly 150,000 clones, approximately 83% found once. Sequencing was performed on peripheral blood. The source is a human donor in a cohort sampled during active COVID-19.

The rearrangement uses TRBV21-1 and TRBJ1-6. TRBV21-1 represents a pseudogene. The CDR3 spans 15 residues. CDR3 sequence reads: CASSKNAPRVSPLHF. The CDR3 DNA follows: TGTGCCAGCAGCAAAAACGCCCCCCGCGTTTCACCCCTCCACTTT.

The V and J genes are TRBV2 and TRBJ1-6, with 7 bases lining up with TRBD1. V gave up 4 bases and J gave up 7 bases; unmatched junction bases: 4. The germline CDR1 and CDR2 sequences are SNHLY and FYNNEI. This CDR3 contains 14 residues. The CDR3 sequence: CASSGDSQNSPLHF. CDR3 coding DNA: TGTGCCAGCAGTGGGGACAGTCAGAATTCACCCCTCCACTTT.

The J gene is TRBJ1-1, the V gene TRBV2; D not resolved. This CDR3 region has 14 residues. Trimming shortened V by 6 bases and J by 0 bases, and 11 bases separated the two germline ends. The germline V gene has CDR1 SNHLY and CDR2 FYNNEI. CDR3 residues: CASSVRVMNTEAFF. DNA of the CDR3: TGTGCCAGCAGCGTGAGAGTCATGAACACTGAAGCTTTCTTT. Filled out from reference TRBV2 and TRBJ1-1, the complete variable domain reads EPEVTQTPSHQVTQMGQEVILRCVPISNHLYFYWYRQILGQKVEFLVSFYNNEISEKSEIFDDQFSVERPDGSNFTLKIRSTKLEDSAMYFCASSVRVMNTEAFFGQGTRLTVV.

V gene TRBV19 combines with J gene TRBJ2-5; 8 bases match TRBD2. The germline gives CDR1 LNHDA, CDR2 SQIVND (reference sequence). The CDR3 sequence is 15 residues long. J gave up 4 bases and V 7 bases, and 11 bases lay outside the gene matches. CDR3 in DNA: TGTGCCAGTACCCCCGACGGGGGGGCCGGAGAGACCCAGTACTTC. Translation: CASTPDGGAGETQYF.

The chain carries TRBV19 and TRBJ1-1; D perhaps matches TRBD1 (6 bases). V lost 5 bases, J lost 7 bases, and 23 bases lay in between. Germline V CDR1 and CDR2: LNHDA, SQIVND (reference sequence). The length of the CDR3 is 16 residues. The CDR3 sequence: CASSSIRDTKRDEAFF. CDR3 bases: TGTGCCAGTAGTTCGATTAGGGACACCAAAAGAGATGAAGCTTTCTTT.

The chain combines TRBV10-2 with TRBJ2-2; no clear D. The germline V gene encodes CDR1 WSHSY and CDR2 SAAADI. The CDR3 has 14 residues. V gave up 7 bases and J gave up 4 bases, with 13 bases separating them. CDR3 loop: CASTKTQSTGELFF. The CDR3 DNA is TGCGCCAGCACCAAGACACAATCCACCGGGGAGCTGTTTTTT.

The chain is built from TRBV6-1 and TRBJ1-2; D perhaps matches TRBD1 (6 bases). V shed 2 bases and J shed 8 bases, with 15 bases lying between them. Germline CDR1 reads MNHNS; CDR2 reads SASEGT. The CDR3 is made up of 14 amino acids. Written as DNA, the CDR3 is TGTGCCAGCAGTGAAAGTCAGGGGATCGGCGGCTACACCTTC. Protein: CASSESQGIGGYTF.

This chain joins TRBV11-1 and TRBJ1-6; D is uncertain. Trimming removed 5 bases from V and 5 bases from J, with 7 bases in between. The CDR3 length is 13 residues. CDR1 is SGHAT, CDR2 FQDESV, per germline (reference sequence). In DNA, the CDR3 is TGTGCCAGCAGCATGGCAAATAATTCACCCCTCCACTTT. Amino acid sequence: CASSMANNSPLHF.

The chain is built from TRBV27 and TRBJ2-7; D unclear. The CDR3 length is 17 residues. Trimming took off 5 bases at V and 6 bases at J, with 26 bases between the two ends. Germline lookup yields CDR1 MNHEY and CDR2 SMNVEV (reference sequence). The CDR3 DNA reads TGTGCCAGCAGTACTGATCAATCTTTCTCGATCAATCTCGAGCAGTACTTC. Amino acid sequence: CASSTDQSFSINLEQYF.

This chain links TRBV5-6 with TRBJ1-2; possibly TRBD1 for D (5 bases). The germline V gene has CDR1 SGHDT and CDR2 YYEEEE. CDR3 length: 14 residues. The V end lost 0 bases, the J end lost 2 bases, and 8 bases lay between the germline ends. CDR3 region: CASSLGQLNYGYTF. CDR3 coding DNA: TGTGCCAGCAGCTTGGGACAGCTAAACTATGGCTACACCTTC.

Only one count was recorded for this clone. The gene calls are TRBV25-1 and TRBJ1-6, with D possibly matching TRBD1 (6 bases). V shed 8 bases and J shed 8 bases, with 19 bases lying between them. The CDR3 has 15 residues. CDR1 is MGHDK and CDR2 is SYGVNS in the germline V gene. As DNA, the CDR3 is TGTGCCAGCGCTGAGGGGACACCGCGGGATTCACCCCTCCACTTT. Its protein is CASAEGTPRDSPLHF.

This clone turned up a few times. The rearrangement joins TRBV5-1 to TRBJ1-6; TRBD1 might be the D (6 bases). Germline CDR1 and CDR2: SGHRS and YFSETQ. V was pared by 2 bases and J by 6 bases, with 9 bases between. The CDR3 spans 14 residues. The CDR3 is CASSFTGSNSPLHF. For the CDR3, the DNA is TGCGCCAGCAGCTTTACAGGGTCTAATTCACCCCTCCACTTT.

This chain joins TRBV10-3 and TRBJ1-1; a weak D match, TRBD1 (5 bases). V lost 6 bases and J 4 bases, leaving 27 bases between the germline ends. Germline loops: CDR1 ENHRY, CDR2 SYGVKD. The CDR3 spans 18 residues. CDR3 region: CAIRVRLEDEGRGTEAFF. Written as DNA, the CDR3 is TGTGCCATCAGGGTTCGATTGGAGGACGAGGGGCGGGGCACTGAAGCTTTCTTT.

The chain has TRBV28 and TRBJ2-7; D is unclear. CDR1 is MDHEN and CDR2 is SYDVKM in the germline V gene. The ends were cut back, 4 bases at V and 6 bases at J, with 13 bases in the middle. This CDR3 is built from 13 residues. In DNA form, the CDR3 reads TGTGCCAGCAGTTCTTTGACATTCCTCGAGCAGTACTTC. Its translation is CASSSLTFLEQYF.

The V and J genes are TRBV3-1 (or the pseudogene TRBV3-2) and TRBJ2-1, with 8 nucleotides matching TRBD1. The CDR3 has 16 amino acids. CDR1 is LGHDT and CDR2 is YNNKEL in the germline V gene (reference sequence). V was pared by 5 bases and J by 2 bases, with 8 bases of the junction left unmatched. The CDR3 spells CASSSWTGKTYNEQFF. As DNA, the CDR3 is TGTGCCAGCAGCTCTTGGACAGGGAAAACCTACAATGAGCAGTTCTTC.

The V gene is TRBV19, the J gene TRBJ1-5, with a weak D call TRBD1 (6 bases). V gave up 4 bases and J gave up 5 bases, with 9 bases separating them. This CDR3 has 13 residues. Germline CDR1 reads LNHDA; CDR2 reads SQIVND (reference sequence). The CDR3 is CASSTQGDQPQHF. CDR3 bases: TGTGCCAGTAGTACACAGGGAGATCAGCCCCAGCATTTT.

The chain carries TRBV5-4 and TRBJ1-4; 7 nucleotides match TRBD1. This CDR3 is built from 15 residues. V lost 6 bases to trimming and J lost 6 bases; unmatched junction nucleotides: 11. In germline, CDR1 is SGHNT, CDR2 YYREEE (reference sequence). CDR3 amino acids: CASTSDDRVDEKLFF. CDR3 in DNA: TGTGCCAGCACAAGCGACGACAGGGTAGATGAAAAACTGTTTTTT.

The chain uses TRBV2 and TRBJ2-5, with 8 bases identical to TRBD2. Germline V lookup: CDR1 SNHLY, CDR2 FYNNEI. CDR3 size: 15 residues. The junction had 13 bases not matched to a gene; V was cut back by 6 bases and J by 7 bases. CDR3 coding DNA: TGTGCCAGCAGGGTTGGACCGGGGGGGTTGGGGACCCAGTACTTC. Its translation is CASRVGPGGLGTQYF.

This sequence joins TRBV5-6 and TRBJ1-4; tentative D call: TRBD1 (6 bases). The CDR3 has 15 residues. V was cut by 1 base and J by 7 bases, with 14 bases left in between. The germline V gene encodes CDR1 SGHDT and CDR2 YYEEEE. The chain's CDR3 is CASSLYRTEGEKLFF. Written as DNA, the CDR3 is TGTGCCAGCAGCTTGTACAGGACAGAGGGTGAAAAACTGTTTTTT.

This chain connects TRBV29-1 to TRBJ2-3; TRBD2 matches at 7 bases. The junction had 6 bases not matched to a gene; V was cut back by 5 bases and J by 4 bases. Germline assignment: CDR1 SQVTM and CDR2 ANQGSEA. The CDR3 runs 13 residues. This CDR3 reads CSVRSAGADTQYF. The DNA for the CDR3 is TGCAGCGTTCGATCTGCGGGGGCAGATACGCAGTATTTT.

This clone was seen a few times. The rearrangement links TRBV6-5 to TRBJ1-6; maybe TRBD1 (6 bases). Germline CDR1 reads MNHEY; CDR2 reads SVGAGI. This CDR3 is 14 amino acids long. V was trimmed by 5 bases and J by 9 bases, leaving 14 bases between them. The CDR3 sequence: CASSPGARGSPLHF. In DNA, the CDR3 is TGTGCCAGCAGTCCAGGGGCCCGGGGTTCACCCCTCCACTTT.

The chain links TRBV5-1 to TRBJ2-5, with TRBD2 matching 7 bases. The trim removed 1 base at V and 2 bases at J, leaving 5 bases unmatched. The germline V gene encodes CDR1 SGHRS and CDR2 YFSETQ. The CDR3 totals 15 residues. CDR3 in amino acids: CASSLSLAVQETQYF. As DNA, the CDR3 is TGCGCCAGCAGCTTGTCGCTAGCGGTTCAAGAGACCCAGTACTTC.

The CDR3 here is CASSETSGGQETQYF. The DNA for the CDR3 is TGCGCCAGCAGTGAAACTAGCGGGGGTCAAGAGACCCAGTACTTC. J is TRBJ2-5 and V is TRBV10-1, with TRBD2 matching over 11 bases. Germline V lookup: CDR1 WNHNN, CDR2 SYGVQD (reference sequence). With V trimmed by 3 bases and J by 2 bases, 2 bases remained unmatched. This CDR3 is 15 amino acids long.

The CDR3 DNA reads TGCAGCTACCCCGGCGGCCCTGCCTTCTACGAGCAGTACTTC. This sequence encodes CSYPGGPAFYEQYF. V is TRBV29-1 and J is TRBJ2-7; D is unclear. The germline V and J ends were trimmed by 8 bases and 3 bases, with 20 bases remaining between them. CDR3 length equals 14 residues. Per germline, CDR1 SQVTM and CDR2 ANQGSEA.

With respect to this clone: This same CDR3 is encoded by further DNA sequences in the sample. This rearrangement joins TRBV5-8 to TRBJ2-1; D possibly corresponds to TRBD1 (5 bases). The V end lost 4 bases, the J end lost 4 bases, and 15 bases lay between the germline ends. This CDR3 has 15 residues. Germline CDR1 reads SGHTS; CDR2 reads YDEGEE. The CDR3, as DNA: TGTGCCAGCAGCGAGGACCTGGCAGGGTACAATGAGCAGTTCTTC. This translates into CASSEDLAGYNEQFF.

The chain carries TRBV6-1 and TRBJ1-5, with D maybe TRBD1 (5 bases). Trimming left V 3 bases short and J 9 bases short, with 12 bases between. CDR3 length: 13 amino acids. In germline, CDR1 is MNHNS, CDR2 SASEGT. CDR3 residues: CASSDRDWGPQHF. The CDR3 region has the DNA TGTGCCAGCAGTGACAGGGATTGGGGGCCCCAGCATTTT.